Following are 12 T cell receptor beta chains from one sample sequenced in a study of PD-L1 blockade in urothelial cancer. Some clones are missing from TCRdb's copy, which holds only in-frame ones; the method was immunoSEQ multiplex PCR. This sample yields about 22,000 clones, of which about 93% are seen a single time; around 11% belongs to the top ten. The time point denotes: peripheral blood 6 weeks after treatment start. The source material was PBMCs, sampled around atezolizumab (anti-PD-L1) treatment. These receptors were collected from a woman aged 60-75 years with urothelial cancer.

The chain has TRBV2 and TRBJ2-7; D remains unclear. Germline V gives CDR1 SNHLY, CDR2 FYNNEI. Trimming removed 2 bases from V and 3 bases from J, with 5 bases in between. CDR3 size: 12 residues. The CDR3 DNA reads TGTGCCAGCAGTGAAATCGGCTACGAGCAGTACTTC. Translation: CASSEIGYEQYF. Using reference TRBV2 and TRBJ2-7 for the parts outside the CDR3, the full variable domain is EPEVTQTPSHQVTQMGQEVILRCVPISNHLYFYWYRQILGQKVEFLVSFYNNEISEKSEIFDDQFSVERPDGSNFTLKIRSTKLEDSAMYFCASSEIGYEQYFGPGTRLTVT.

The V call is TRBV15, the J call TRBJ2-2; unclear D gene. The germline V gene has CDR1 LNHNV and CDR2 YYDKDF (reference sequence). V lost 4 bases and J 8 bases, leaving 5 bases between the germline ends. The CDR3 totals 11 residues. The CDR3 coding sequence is TGTGCCACCAGCAACCAGGGGGAGCTGTTTTTT. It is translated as CATSNQGELFF.

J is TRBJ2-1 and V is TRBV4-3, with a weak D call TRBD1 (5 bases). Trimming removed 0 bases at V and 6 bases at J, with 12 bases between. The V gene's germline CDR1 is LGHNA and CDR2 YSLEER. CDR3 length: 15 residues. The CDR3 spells CASSQDWGRFNEQFF. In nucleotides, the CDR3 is TGCGCCAGCAGCCAAGATTGGGGCAGGTTCAATGAGCAGTTCTTC.

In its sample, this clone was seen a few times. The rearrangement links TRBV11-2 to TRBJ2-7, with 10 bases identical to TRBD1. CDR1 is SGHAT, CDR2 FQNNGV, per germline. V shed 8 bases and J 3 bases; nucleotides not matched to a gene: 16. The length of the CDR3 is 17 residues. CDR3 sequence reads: CASQSGDRGLQSYEQYF. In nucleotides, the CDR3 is TGTGCCAGCCAGTCAGGGGACAGGGGATTACAGAGCTACGAGCAGTACTTC.

CDR3 nucleotides: TGCGCCAGCAGCCGGGGGGGCGGGAGAACCTACGAGCAGTACTTC. Amino acids: CASSRGGGRTYEQYF. The genes are TRBV5-1 and TRBJ2-7; 8 bases are a match to TRBD2. CDR3 length equals 15 residues. V lost 4 bases, J lost 2 bases, and 8 bases stayed unmatched. Germline loops: CDR1 SGHRS, CDR2 YFSETQ.

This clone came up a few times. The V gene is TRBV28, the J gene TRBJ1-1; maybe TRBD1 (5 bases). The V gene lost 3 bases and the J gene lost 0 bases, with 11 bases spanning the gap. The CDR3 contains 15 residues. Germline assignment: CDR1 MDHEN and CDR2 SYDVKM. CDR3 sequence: CASSLGPPMNTEAFF. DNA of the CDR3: TGTGCCAGCAGTTTGGGGCCTCCAATGAACACTGAAGCTTTCTTT.

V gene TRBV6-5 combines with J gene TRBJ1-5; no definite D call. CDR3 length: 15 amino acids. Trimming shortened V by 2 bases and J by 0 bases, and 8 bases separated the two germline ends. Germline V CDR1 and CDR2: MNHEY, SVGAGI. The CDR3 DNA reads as TGTGCCAGCAGTTACAGTCTCTATAGCAATCAGCCCCAGCATTTT. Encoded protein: CASSYSLYSNQPQHF.

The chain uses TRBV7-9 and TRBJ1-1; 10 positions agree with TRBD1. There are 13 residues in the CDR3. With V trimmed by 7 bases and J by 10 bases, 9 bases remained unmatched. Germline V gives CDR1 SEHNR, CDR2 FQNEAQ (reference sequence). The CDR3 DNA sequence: TGTGCCAGCAATTACGGTTGGGACAGGGGAGCTTTCTTT. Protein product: CASNYGWDRGAFF.

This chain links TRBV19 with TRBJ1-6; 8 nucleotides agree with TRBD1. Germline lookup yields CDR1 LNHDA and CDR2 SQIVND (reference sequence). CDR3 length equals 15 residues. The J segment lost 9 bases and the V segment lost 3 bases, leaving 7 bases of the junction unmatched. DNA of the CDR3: TGTGCCAGTAGTATCCGGACAGGGTCTACTTCACCCCTCCACTTT. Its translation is CASSIRTGSTSPLHF.

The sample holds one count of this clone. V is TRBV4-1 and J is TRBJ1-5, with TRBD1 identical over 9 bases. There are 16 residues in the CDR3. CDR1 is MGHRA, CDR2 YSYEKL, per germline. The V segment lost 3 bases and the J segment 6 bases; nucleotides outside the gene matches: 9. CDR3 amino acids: CASSHGTGSISQPQHF. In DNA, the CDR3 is TGCGCCAGCAGCCATGGGACAGGGAGTATCTCTCAGCCCCAGCATTTT.

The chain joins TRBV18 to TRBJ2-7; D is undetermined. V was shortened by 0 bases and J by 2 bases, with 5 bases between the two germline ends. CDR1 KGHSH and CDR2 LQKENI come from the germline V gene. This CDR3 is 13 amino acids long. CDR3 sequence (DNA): TGTGCCAGCTCACCACCCGTCCCCTACGAGCAGTACTTC. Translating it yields CASSPPVPYEQYF.

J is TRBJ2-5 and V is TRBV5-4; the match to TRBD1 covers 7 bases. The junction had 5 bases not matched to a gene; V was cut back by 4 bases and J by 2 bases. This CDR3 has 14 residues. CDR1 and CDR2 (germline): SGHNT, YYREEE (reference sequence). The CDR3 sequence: CASSQGQVQETQYF. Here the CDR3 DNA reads TGTGCCAGCAGCCAAGGACAGGTTCAAGAGACCCAGTACTTC.